This TCR beta chain was captured by sequencing in a study of graft-versus-host responses after intestinal transplantation. Study-wide background: Isolated intestinal, liver-intestinal, or multivisceral transplants had been given to the recipients. The recipients all started with anti-thymocyte globulin induction and then took tacrolimus and steroids for roughly 3 years. Notes on the study in general: The presence of high graft-versus-host to host-versus-graft clonal ratios in allografts characterized patients with graft-donor T cell macrochimerism. There were GvH clones found in recipient marrow, and some of them appeared first in ileum or blood.

A remark on this clone: Antigen unknown.

Here immunoSEQ multiplex PCR was the method, and the copy in TCRdb shows in-frame clones only, minus some. The table has about 90,000 clones, approximately 94% seen once. The CDR3 has 13 residues. Trimming pared 4 bases from V and 7 bases from J, leaving 11 bases between. Germline V gene lookup returns CDR1 SGHNT and CDR2 YYREEE (reference sequence). This sample comprised unstimulated CD4+ T cells sorted from spleen or lymph node cells, obtained before transplant. The receptor's source is a human donor who was the organ donor for an intestinal transplant. This chain connects TRBV5-4 to TRBJ2-2; D unclear. CDR3 loop: CASSVVNDGELFF. Written as DNA, the CDR3 is TGTGCCAGCAGCGTCGTGAACGACGGGGAGCTGTTTTTT.